These 3 T cell receptor beta chains originate from one sample sequenced in a study of graft-versus-host responses after intestinal transplantation. Sequenced by immunoSEQ multiplex PCR; TCRdb stores in-frame clones only, minus some. This table holds some 86,000 clones, about nine tenths found once. What these receptors recognize is not known. The sample consisted of unstimulated CD4+ T cells sorted from spleen or lymph node cells, taken before intestinal transplant. These receptors were taken from a human donor who received an intestinal transplant.

The chain employs TRBV6-6 and TRBJ1-2; 7 nucleotides line up with TRBD1. The CDR3 spans 16 residues. After removal of 6 bases from V and 4 bases from J, the junction contained 14 bases not matched to a gene. Germline CDR1 reads MNHNY; CDR2 reads SVGAGI (reference sequence). The CDR3 nucleotides are TGTGCCAGCAGCCCATATACCGCCGGGACAGCCTATGGCTACACCTTC. Translated, it gives CASSPYTAGTAYGYTF.

The chain carries TRBV6-6 and TRBJ1-1, with D possibly matching TRBD1 (6 bases). Trimming removed 4 bases at V and 4 bases at J, with 13 bases between. The CDR3 is 14 residues long. Germline CDR1 and CDR2: MNHNY and SVGAGI (reference sequence). The chain's CDR3 is CASSLKQGSTEAFF. DNA of the CDR3: TGTGCCAGCAGTTTAAAACAGGGAAGCACTGAAGCTTTCTTT.

The chain uses TRBV7-2 and TRBJ2-5; 7 bases align to TRBD1. This CDR3 comprises 15 residues. The V gene's germline CDR1 is SGHTA and CDR2 FQGNSA. With V trimmed by 3 bases and J by 4 bases, 8 bases remained unmatched. CDR3 sequence reads: CASSLRQGVGETQYF. CDR3 bases: TGTGCCAGCAGCTTGCGGCAGGGGGTAGGAGAGACCCAGTACTTC.